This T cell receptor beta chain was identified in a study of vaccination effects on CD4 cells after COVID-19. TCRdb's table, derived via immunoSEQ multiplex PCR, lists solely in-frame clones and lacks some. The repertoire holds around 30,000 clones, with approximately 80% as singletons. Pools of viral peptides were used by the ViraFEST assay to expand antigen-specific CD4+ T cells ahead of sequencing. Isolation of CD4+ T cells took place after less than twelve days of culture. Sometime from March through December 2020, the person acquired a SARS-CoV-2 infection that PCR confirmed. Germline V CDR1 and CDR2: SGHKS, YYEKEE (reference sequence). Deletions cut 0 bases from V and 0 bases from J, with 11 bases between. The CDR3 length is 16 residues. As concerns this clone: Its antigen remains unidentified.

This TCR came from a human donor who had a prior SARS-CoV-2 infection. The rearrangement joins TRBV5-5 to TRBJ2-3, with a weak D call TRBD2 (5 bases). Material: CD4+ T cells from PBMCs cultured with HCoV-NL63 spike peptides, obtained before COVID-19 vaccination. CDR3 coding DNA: TGTGCCAGCAGCTTGGCTTTAGCGTCTAGCACAGATACGCAGTATTTT. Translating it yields CASSLALASSTDTQYF.